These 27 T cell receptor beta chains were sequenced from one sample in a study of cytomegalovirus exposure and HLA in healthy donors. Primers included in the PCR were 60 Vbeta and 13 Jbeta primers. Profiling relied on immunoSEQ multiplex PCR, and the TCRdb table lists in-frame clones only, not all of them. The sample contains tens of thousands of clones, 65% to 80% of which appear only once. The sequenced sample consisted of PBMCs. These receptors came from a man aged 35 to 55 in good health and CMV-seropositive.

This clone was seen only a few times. The CDR3: CASSLRTGGPYEQYF. The CDR3 coding sequence is TGTGCCAGCAGCCTAAGGACAGGGGGCCCTTACGAGCAGTACTTC. The V and J genes are TRBV11-3 and TRBJ2-7; 11 bases fit TRBD1. The length of the CDR3 is 15 residues. Per the germline V gene, CDR1 is SGHNT and CDR2 is YENEEA. Trimming at V came to 5 bases and at J to 4 bases, leaving 7 bases not matched to a gene.

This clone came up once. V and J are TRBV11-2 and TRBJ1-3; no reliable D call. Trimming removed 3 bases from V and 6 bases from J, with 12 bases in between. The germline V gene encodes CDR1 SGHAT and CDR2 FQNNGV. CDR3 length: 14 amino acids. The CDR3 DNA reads TGTGCCAGCAGCTTCCTAAGAGTCGAAAACACCATATATTTT. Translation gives CASSFLRVENTIYF.

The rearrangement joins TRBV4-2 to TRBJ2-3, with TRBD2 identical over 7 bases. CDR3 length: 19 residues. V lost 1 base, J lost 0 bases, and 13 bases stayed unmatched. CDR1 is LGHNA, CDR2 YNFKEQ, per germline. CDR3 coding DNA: TGTGCCAGCAGCCAAGCAGTGGTTTCGCTAGCGGCTAGCACAGATACGCAGTATTTT. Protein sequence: CASSQAVVSLAASTDTQYF.

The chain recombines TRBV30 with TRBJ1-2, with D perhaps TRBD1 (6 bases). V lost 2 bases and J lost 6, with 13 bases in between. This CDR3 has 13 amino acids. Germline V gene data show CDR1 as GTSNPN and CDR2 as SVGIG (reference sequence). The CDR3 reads CAWSPGVIDGYTF. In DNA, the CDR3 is TGTGCCTGGAGTCCAGGGGTCATTGATGGCTACACCTTC.

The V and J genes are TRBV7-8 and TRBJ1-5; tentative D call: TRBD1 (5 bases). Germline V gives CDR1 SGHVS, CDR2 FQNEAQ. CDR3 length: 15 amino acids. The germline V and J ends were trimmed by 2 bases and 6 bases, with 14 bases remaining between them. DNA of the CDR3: TGTGCCAGCAGCTTATCGGGGGGGTCGGGTCAGCCCCAGCATTTT. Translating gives CASSLSGGSGQPQHF.

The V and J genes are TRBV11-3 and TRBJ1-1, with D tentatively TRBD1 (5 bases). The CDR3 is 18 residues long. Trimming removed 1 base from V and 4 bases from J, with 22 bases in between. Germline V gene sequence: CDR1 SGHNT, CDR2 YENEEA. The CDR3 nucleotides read TGTGCCAGCAGCTTAGCGGGTATTTGGGGGGTGGCGAGCACTGAAGCTTTCTTT. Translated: CASSLAGIWGVASTEAFF.

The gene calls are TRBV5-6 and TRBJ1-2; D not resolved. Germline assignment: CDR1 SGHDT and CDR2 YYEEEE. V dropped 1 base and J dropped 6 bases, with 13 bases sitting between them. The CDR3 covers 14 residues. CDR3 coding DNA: TGTGCCAGCAGCTTGAGAGAAGGGAGAAATGGCTACACCTTC. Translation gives CASSLREGRNGYTF.

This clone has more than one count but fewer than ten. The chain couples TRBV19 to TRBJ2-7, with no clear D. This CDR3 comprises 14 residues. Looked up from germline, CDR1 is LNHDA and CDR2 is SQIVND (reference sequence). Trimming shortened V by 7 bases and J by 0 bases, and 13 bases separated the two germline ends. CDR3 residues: CASNEAWNSYEQYF. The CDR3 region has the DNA TGTGCCAGTAACGAGGCCTGGAACTCCTACGAGCAGTACTTC.

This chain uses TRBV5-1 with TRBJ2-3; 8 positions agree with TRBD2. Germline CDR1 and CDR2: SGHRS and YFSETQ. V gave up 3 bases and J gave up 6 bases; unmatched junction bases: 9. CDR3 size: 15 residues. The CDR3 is CASSSWTSPTDTQYF. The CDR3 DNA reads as TGCGCCAGCAGCTCCTGGACTAGCCCAACGGATACGCAGTATTTT.

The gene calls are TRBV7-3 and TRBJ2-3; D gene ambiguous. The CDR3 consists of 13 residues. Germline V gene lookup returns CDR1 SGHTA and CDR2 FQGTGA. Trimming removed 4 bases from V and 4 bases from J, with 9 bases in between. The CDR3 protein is CASSSPQSDTQYF. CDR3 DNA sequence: TGTGCCAGCAGCTCCCCCCAGTCAGATACGCAGTATTTT.

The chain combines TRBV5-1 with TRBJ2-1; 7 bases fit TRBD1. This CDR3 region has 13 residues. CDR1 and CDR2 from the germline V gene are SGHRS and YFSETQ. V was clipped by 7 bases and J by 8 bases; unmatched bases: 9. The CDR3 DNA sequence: TGCGCCAGCGGACCGACAGGGAACCATGAGCAGTTCTTC. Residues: CASGPTGNHEQFF.

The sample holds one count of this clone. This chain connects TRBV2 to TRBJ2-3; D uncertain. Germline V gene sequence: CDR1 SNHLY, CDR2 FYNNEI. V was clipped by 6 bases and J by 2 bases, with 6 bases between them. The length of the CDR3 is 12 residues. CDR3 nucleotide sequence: TGTGCCAGCAGCCAGAACACAGATACGCAGTATTTT. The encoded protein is CASSQNTDTQYF.

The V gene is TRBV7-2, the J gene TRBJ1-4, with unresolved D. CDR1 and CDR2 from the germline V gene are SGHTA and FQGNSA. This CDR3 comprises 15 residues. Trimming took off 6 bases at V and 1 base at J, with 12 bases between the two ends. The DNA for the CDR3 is TGTGCCAGCAGTCCCACGGGGATAACTAATGAAAAACTGTTTTTT. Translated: CASSPTGITNEKLFF.

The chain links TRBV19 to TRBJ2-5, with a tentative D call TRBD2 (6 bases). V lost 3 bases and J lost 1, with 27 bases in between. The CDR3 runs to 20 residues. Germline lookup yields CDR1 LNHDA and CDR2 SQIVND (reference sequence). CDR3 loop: CASSIEKQVSRDWGQETQYF. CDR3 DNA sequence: TGTGCCAGTAGTATCGAAAAACAGGTAAGCCGGGACTGGGGCCAAGAGACCCAGTACTTC.

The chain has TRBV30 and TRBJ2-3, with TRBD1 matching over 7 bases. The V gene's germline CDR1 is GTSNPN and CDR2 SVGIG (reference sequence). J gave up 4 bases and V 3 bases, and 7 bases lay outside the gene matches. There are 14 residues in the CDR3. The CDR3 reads CAWRRQGVSDTQYF. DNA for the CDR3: TGTGCCTGGAGGAGACAGGGAGTGTCAGATACGCAGTATTTT.

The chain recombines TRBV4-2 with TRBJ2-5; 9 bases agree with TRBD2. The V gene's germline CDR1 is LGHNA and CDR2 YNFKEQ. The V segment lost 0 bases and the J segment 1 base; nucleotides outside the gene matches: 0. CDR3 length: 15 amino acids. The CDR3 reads CASSQERGGQETQYF. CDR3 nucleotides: TGTGCCAGCAGCCAAGAGCGGGGGGGCCAAGAGACCCAGTACTTC.

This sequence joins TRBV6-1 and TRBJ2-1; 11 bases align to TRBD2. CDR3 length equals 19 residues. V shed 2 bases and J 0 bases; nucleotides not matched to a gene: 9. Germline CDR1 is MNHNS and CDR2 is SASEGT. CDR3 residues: CASSERVTSGTSSYNEQFF. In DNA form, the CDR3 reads TGTGCCAGCAGTGAAAGGGTGACTAGCGGGACGAGCTCCTACAATGAGCAGTTCTTC.

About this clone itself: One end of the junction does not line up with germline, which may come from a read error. Written as DNA, the CDR3 is TGTGCCAGCAACTTAGCCCCAGGGTTACTGGGGGAGCTGTTTTTT. Its translation: CASNLAPGLLGELFF. The chain joins TRBV7-2 to TRBJ2-2; weak D call: TRBD1 (5 bases). Per the germline V gene, CDR1 is SGHTA and CDR2 is FQGNSA. The CDR3 is 15 amino acids. Looking up the rest from reference TRBV7-2 and TRBJ2-2 gives the full variable domain: GAGVSQSPSNKVTEKGKDVELRCDPISGHTALYWYRQSLGQGLEFLIYFQGNSAPDKSGLPSDRFSAERTGGSVSTLTIQRTQQEDSAVYLCASNLAPGLLGELFFGEGSRLTVL.

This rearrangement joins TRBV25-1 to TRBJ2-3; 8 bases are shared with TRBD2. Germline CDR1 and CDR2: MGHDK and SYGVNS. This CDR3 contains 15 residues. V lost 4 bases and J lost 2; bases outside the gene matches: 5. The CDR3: CASSGSGGLTDTQYF. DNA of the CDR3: TGTGCCAGCAGTGGAAGCGGGGGCCTCACAGATACGCAGTATTTT.

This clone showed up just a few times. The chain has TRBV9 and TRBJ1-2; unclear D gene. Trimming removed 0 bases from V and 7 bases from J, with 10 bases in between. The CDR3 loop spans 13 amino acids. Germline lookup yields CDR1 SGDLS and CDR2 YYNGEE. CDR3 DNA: TGTGCCAGCAGCGTAGGGGCAGCTTCTGGCTACACCTTC. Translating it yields CASSVGAASGYTF.

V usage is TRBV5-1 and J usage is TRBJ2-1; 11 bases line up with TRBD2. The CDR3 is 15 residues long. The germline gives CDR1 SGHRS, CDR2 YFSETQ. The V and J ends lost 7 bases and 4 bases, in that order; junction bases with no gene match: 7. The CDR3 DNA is TGCGCCAGCCGCCCCACTAGCGGGGGTTACAATGAGCAGTTCTTC. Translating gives CASRPTSGGYNEQFF.

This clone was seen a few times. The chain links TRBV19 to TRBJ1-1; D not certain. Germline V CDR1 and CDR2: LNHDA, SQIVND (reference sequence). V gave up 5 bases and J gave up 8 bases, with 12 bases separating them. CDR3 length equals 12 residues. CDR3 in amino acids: CASSWFGGEAFF. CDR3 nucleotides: TGTGCCAGTAGTTGGTTTGGCGGGGAAGCTTTCTTT.

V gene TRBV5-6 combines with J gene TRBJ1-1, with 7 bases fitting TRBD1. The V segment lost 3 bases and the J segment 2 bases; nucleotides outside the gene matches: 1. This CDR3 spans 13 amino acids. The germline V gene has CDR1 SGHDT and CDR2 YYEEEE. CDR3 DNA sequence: TGTGCCAGCAGCTGGGACAGAAACACTGAAGCTTTCTTT. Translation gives CASSWDRNTEAFF.

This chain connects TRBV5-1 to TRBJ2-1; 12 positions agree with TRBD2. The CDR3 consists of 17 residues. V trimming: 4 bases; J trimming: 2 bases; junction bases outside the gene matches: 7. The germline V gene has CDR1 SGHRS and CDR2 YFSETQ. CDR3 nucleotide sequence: TGCGCCAGCAGCCCGTACGCTAGCGGGGGGGCCTACAATGAGCAGTTCTTC. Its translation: CASSPYASGGAYNEQFF.

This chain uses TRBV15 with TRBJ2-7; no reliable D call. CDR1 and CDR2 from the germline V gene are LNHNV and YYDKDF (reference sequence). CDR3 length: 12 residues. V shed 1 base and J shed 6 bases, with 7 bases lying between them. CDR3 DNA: TGTGCCACCAGCAGAGGACACTCCGAGCAGTACTTC. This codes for CATSRGHSEQYF.

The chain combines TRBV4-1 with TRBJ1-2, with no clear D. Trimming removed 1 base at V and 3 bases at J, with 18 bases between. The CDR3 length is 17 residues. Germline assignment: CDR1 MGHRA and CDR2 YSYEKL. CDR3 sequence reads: CASSQVDDNSPYYGYTF. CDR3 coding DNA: TGCGCCAGCAGCCAAGTAGACGATAACAGCCCATACTATGGCTACACCTTC.

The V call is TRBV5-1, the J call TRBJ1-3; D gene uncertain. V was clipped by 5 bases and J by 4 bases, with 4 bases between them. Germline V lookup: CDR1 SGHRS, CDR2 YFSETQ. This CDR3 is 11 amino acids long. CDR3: CASRTGNTIYF. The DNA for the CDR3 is TGCGCCAGCAGAACAGGAAACACCATATATTTT.